A selection of T cell receptor beta chains follows, all from one sample in a study of blood T cell repertoires in COVID-19. Clones were read by immunoSEQ multiplex PCR, and TCRdb kept only the in-frame ones, dropping some. The data hold 310,000 or so clones, with about nine tenths observed a single time. The specimen sequenced was PBMCs or T cells enriched from blood (not recorded which). These receptors were collected from a woman aged 18-29 years who had recovered from COVID-19. CDR3s leave out the opening cysteine and the closing phenylalanine or tryptophan. Clone size is given for some rows only: seen once, a few or many times, or a class if the clone is expanded.

v_gene	j_gene	len	abundance	CDR3aa
TRBV27	TRBJ1-6	12	.	ASSAGGFDSPLH
TRBV19	TRBJ2-5	14	.	ASSRVLRGPQETQY
TRBV9	TRBJ2-1	13	.	ASKTGTSDRDEQF
TRBV19	TRBJ2-7	11	.	ASSIQGWDEQY
TRBV5-1	TRBJ1-2	12	.	ASSPTGPLYGYT
TRBV6-5	TRBJ2-3	12	.	ASAGTGNTDTQY
TRBV7-6	TRBJ1-1	13	few	ASSKQTGMNTEAF
TRBV4-1	TRBJ1-1	13	.	ASSQVGTANTEAF
TRBV7-9	TRBJ2-3	11	.	ASSSGRTDTQY
TRBV2	TRBJ2-1	15	.	ASDSGTSGNWNNEQF
TRBV5-1	TRBJ2-5	12	.	ASSLASGIETQY
TRBV5-1	TRBJ1-1	12	.	ASTPFGGSTEAF
TRBV5-1	TRBJ1-2	10	.	ASGGQNYGYT
TRBV25-1	TRBJ2-7	12	few	ASSSFSGRNEQY
TRBV5-4	TRBJ1-1	11	few	ASSFQGTALAF
TRBV6-4	TRBJ1-4	12	.	ASSDSATNEKLF
TRBV19	TRBJ2-3	11	few	ASKTGGSDTQY
TRBV18	TRBJ2-7	12	.	ASSPSRASDEQY
TRBV9	TRBJ2-1	14	.	ASSPRGSGGNNEQF
TRBV28	TRBJ2-7	13	many	ASSGPGTGNYEQY
TRBV29-1	TRBJ1-2	15	few	SAPTAGTGGTNYGYT
TRBV6-5	TRBJ2-7	12	.	ASSPSGTGDEQY
TRBV6-5	TRBJ1-1	13	.	ASRILRGSFAEAF
TRBV5-6	TRBJ2-1	15	.	ASSLGYSSGLYNEQF
TRBV5-1	TRBJ2-2	15	.	ASSGLAGGPGTGELF
TRBV5-1	TRBJ1-4	11	.	ASSLEQDEKLF
TRBV2	TRBJ2-1	14	.	ASSGGFEREYNEQF
TRBV6-5	TRBJ1-6	13	once	ASRVIDTDNSPLH
TRBV27	TRBJ2-5	11	.	ASSFGGMETQY
TRBV5-1	TRBJ1-2	13	.	ASSADGQKNYGYT
TRBV30	TRBJ1-2	13	.	AWSTGTGHGYGYT
TRBV5-1	TRBJ2-5	12	.	ASSAGTGGETQY
TRBV5-5	TRBJ1-3	13	.	ASSMMTGMGNTIY
TRBV18	TRBJ1-5	16	.	ASSPRGQGGTLNQPQH
TRBV3-1/TRBV3-2	TRBJ2-3	13	.	ASSPSGTDWNTQY
TRBV12-3/TRBV12-4	TRBJ1-1	9	.	ASSLGTEAF
TRBV11-2	TRBJ2-7	12	once	ASSLGAGEREQY
TRBV7-8	TRBJ2-7	10	once	ASLLGPYEQY
TRBV7-2	TRBJ1-4	12	.	ASSFQGAQGHLF
TRBV10-3	TRBJ2-1	12	.	AISEIPGYNEQF
TRBV18	TRBJ1-1	13	.	ASSPEVWRVTEAF
TRBV30	TRBJ2-7	11	once	AWTSDWAYEQY
TRBV7-9	TRBJ1-2	11	.	ASSFTGDYGYT
TRBV29-1	TRBJ2-1	13	.	SVGLAGGYNNEQF
TRBV6-5	TRBJ1-1	12	.	ASRQDRMNTEAF
TRBV28	TRBJ2-7	12	.	ASSSPGLAGEQY
TRBV9	TRBJ1-5	14	.	ASSVGPGTDNQPQH
TRBV7-9	TRBJ2-7	12	.	ASSPVRGYHEQY
TRBV3-1/TRBV3-2	TRBJ2-1	10	.	ASSHREGEQF
TRBV15	TRBJ2-2	11	.	ATSGQAHGELF
TRBV3-1/TRBV3-2	TRBJ1-3	11	.	ASSSSQGGPIY